The rows below give T cell receptor beta chains drawn from one sample of a study of cytomegalovirus exposure and HLA in healthy donors. Libraries were prepared by immunoSEQ multiplex PCR; TCRdb keeps only in-frame clonotypes and omits some of them. The sample yields about 150,000 clones, approximately 77% seen once. Input material: PBMCs. These TCRs come from a woman aged 40-49 years in good health and CMV-seronegative. Both conserved end residues are part of each CDR3. The D gene is left open where the match is weak. Some rows mark clone size as missing; the rest say once, few, many or name a class of expanded clone.

d_call j_call v_call clone_size cdr3_nt cdr3_aa
TRBD1 TRBJ1-2 TRBV2 NA TGTGCCAGCCTTTTGGGACAGGGGGACTACTATGGCTACACCTTC CASLLGQGDYYGYTF
NA TRBJ1-3 TRBV27 NA TGTGCCAGCAGTTCTCTTACAGGTACCGGATCTGGAAACACCATATATTTT CASSSLTGTGSGNTIYF
TRBD1 TRBJ1-6 TRBV7-6 few TGTGCCAGCAGCTTAGTGGGACAGGATTCACCCCTCCACTTT CASSLVGQDSPLHF
NA TRBJ2-6 TRBV25-1 NA TGTGCCAGCGGTACCCGGGACATCGCCTCTGGGGCCAACGTCCTGACTTTC CASGTRDIASGANVLTF
TRBD1 TRBJ1-1 TRBV5-8 NA TGTGCCAGCAGCCCCAGGGACAGGGCCCTAATGAACACTGAAGCTTTCTTT CASSPRDRALMNTEAFF
TRBD1 TRBJ1-1 TRBV5-1 NA TGCGCCAGCAGCTTGGTCAGGGGGACTGAAGCTTTCTTT CASSLVRGTEAFF
TRBD1 TRBJ2-5 TRBV7-2 NA TGTGCCAGCAGCCCCGGACAGGTTAGAGAGACCCAGTACTTC CASSPGQVRETQYF
TRBD2 TRBJ2-7 TRBV2 NA TGTGCCAGCAGTGTTCTAGCGGACGAGCAGTACTTC CASSVLADEQYF
TRBD2 TRBJ2-5 TRBV5-1 NA TGCGCCAGCAGCTCGGGGGGGTTCCAAGAGACCCAGTACTTC CASSSGGFQETQYF
TRBD1 TRBJ1-2 TRBV28 few TGTGCCAGCAGCCGCGGACAGGGGGCGAGTGGCTACACCTTC CASSRGQGASGYTF
NA TRBJ1-1 TRBV5-1 NA TGCGCCAGCAGACCGAAAACAGGCAACACTGAAGCTTTCTTT CASRPKTGNTEAFF
TRBD1 TRBJ1-1 TRBV7-6 NA TGTGCCAGCAGCTCCCTGGGACAGGGGGACACTGAAGCTTTCTTT CASSSLGQGDTEAFF
TRBD1 TRBJ2-3 TRBV30 NA TGTGCCTTCATGACAGGGTTGGGCACAGATACGCAGTATTTT CAFMTGLGTDTQYF
TRBD1 TRBJ1-2 TRBV6-1 NA TGTGCCAGCAGTGAAAATGGCTGGGGCAGGGGGAACTATGGCTACACCTTC CASSENGWGRGNYGYTF
TRBD1 TRBJ1-2 TRBV7-8 NA TGTGCCAGCAGCTTAGCGCGGGTTAGGGACAGGGAGGACTATGGCTACACCTTC CASSLARVRDREDYGYTF
TRBD1 TRBJ1-1 TRBV6-5 NA TGTGCCAGCAGCCAGGCAGGGGGGAGAGGGACTGAAGCTTTCTTT CASSQAGGRGTEAFF
TRBD1 TRBJ1-3 TRBV5-1 NA TGCGCCAGCAGCTCTACCGACAGGGAAAACACCATATATTTT CASSSTDRENTIYF
NA TRBJ1-5 TRBV5-6 NA TGTGCCAGCAGCTTCCAAGGGGCCCCCTTCAATCAGCCCCAGCATTTT CASSFQGAPFNQPQHF
TRBD1 TRBJ1-5 TRBV4-1 few TGCGCCAGCAGCCAAGTAGGCAGGGGGCAAGACCAGCCCCAGCATTTT CASSQVGRGQDQPQHF
NA TRBJ2-7 TRBV21-1 NA TGTGCCAGCAGCAAAGTCGTAGACATACGGGAGCAGTACTTC CASSKVVDIREQYF
TRBD1 TRBJ2-7 TRBV4-3 NA TGCGCCAGCAGCCAAAGGACAGGGGTCTACGAGCAGTACTTC CASSQRTGVYEQYF
TRBD1 TRBJ1-5 TRBV25-1 few TGTGCCAGCAGTGAGACAGGGTATAGCAATCAGCCCCAGCATTTT CASSETGYSNQPQHF
NA TRBJ2-7 TRBV28 few TGTGCCAGCAGCCGGGGGGACACCTTCTACGAGCAGTACTTC CASSRGDTFYEQYF
TRBD1 TRBJ1-1 TRBV27 NA TGTGCCAGCAGCGTACGGGAGAGGGGGCGATGGACTGAAGCTTTCTTT CASSVRERGRWTEAFF
TRBD1 TRBJ2-7 TRBV29-1 NA TGCAGCGTAGGGGGCGGGACAGGTGTAGGCCTTGGGGAGCAGTACTTC CSVGGGTGVGLGEQYF
NA TRBJ2-4 TRBV5-8 NA TGTGCCAGCAGCCTGGGGAGGCCACAACGAAACATTCAGTACTTC CASSLGRPQRNIQYF
NA TRBJ2-3 TRBV2 NA TGTGCCAGCAGCAGAGACAGGTACACAGATACGCAGTATTTT CASSRDRYTDTQYF
NA TRBJ1-1 TRBV28 NA TGTGCCAGCAGTCCCCCTGACAGAAACACTGAAGCTTTCTTT CASSPPDRNTEAFF
NA TRBJ2-2 TRBV7-9 NA TGTGCCAGCAGCCCCCTCGGAGGGGTGAACACCGGGGAGCTGTTTTTT CASSPLGGVNTGELFF
NA TRBJ1-5 TRBV2 NA TGTGCCAGCACCCAAGCCCCTCCGGGGAACAATCAGCCCCAGCATTTT CASTQAPPGNNQPQHF
TRBD1 TRBJ1-2 TRBV29-1 NA TGCAGCGTTCCGGGACAGGGTTCTGGCTACACCTTC CSVPGQGSGYTF
NA TRBJ1-1 TRBV7-3 NA TGTGCCAGCAGCACCCGAGGACAGCGTGAAGCTTTCTTT CASSTRGQREAFF
NA TRBJ2-3 TRBV5-1 NA TGCGCCAGCAGCTCCGGGTCCACAGATACGCAGTATTTT CASSSGSTDTQYF
TRBD1 TRBJ1-6 TRBV5-8 NA TGTGCCAGCAGCTTGTTGGACAGGGTTAATTCACCCCTCCACTTT CASSLLDRVNSPLHF
NA TRBJ2-1 TRBV4-2 NA TGTGCCAGCAACAGAGGATCGGGCCAGGGGGGTGAGCAGTTCTTC CASNRGSGQGGEQFF
NA TRBJ1-2 TRBV6-5 once TGTGCCAGCAGTAGGATTGAGGCGGGTGGCTACACCTTC CASSRIEAGGYTF
TRBD1 TRBJ1-2 TRBV6-5 few TGTGCCAGCAGCCCGGACAGGGGGAGCTATGGCTACACCTTC CASSPDRGSYGYTF
NA TRBJ2-3 TRBV5-4 NA TGTGCCAGCAGCCAGGCAGGGGTGGGCACAGATACGCAGTATTTT CASSQAGVGTDTQYF
NA TRBJ2-6 TRBV15 once TGTGCCACCAGCAGATTGTCGAGTACCAACGTCCTGACTTTC CATSRLSSTNVLTF
NA TRBJ2-7 TRBV30 NA TGTGCCTGGAGTGTAAAAGGACAGAATTACGAGTGGGTGAGCTTC CAWSVKGQNYEWVSF
TRBD1 TRBJ1-5 TRBV6-1 NA TGTGCCAGCAGTGAAGCCCGGGACAGGAGCAATCAGCCCCAGCATTTT CASSEARDRSNQPQHF
TRBD1 TRBJ1-1 TRBV13 NA TGTGCCAGCTTACTTCCGGGACAGGGTGGAAACACTGAAGCTTTCTTT CASLLPGQGGNTEAFF